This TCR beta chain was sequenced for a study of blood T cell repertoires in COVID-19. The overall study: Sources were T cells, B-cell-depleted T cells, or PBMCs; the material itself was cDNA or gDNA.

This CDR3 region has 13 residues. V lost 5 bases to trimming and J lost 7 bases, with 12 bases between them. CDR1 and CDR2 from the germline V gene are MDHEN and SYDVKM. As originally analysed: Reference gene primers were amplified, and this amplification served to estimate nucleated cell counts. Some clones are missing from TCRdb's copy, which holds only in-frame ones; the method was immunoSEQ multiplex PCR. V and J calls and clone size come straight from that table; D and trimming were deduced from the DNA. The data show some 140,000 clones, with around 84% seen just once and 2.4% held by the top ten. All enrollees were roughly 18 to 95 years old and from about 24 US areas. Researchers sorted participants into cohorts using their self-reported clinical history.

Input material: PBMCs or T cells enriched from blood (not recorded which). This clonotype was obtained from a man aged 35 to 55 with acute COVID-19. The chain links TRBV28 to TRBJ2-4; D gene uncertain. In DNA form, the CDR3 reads TGTGCCAGCAGTCAGGTGGATCTGAACATTCAGTACTTC. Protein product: CASSQVDLNIQYF.